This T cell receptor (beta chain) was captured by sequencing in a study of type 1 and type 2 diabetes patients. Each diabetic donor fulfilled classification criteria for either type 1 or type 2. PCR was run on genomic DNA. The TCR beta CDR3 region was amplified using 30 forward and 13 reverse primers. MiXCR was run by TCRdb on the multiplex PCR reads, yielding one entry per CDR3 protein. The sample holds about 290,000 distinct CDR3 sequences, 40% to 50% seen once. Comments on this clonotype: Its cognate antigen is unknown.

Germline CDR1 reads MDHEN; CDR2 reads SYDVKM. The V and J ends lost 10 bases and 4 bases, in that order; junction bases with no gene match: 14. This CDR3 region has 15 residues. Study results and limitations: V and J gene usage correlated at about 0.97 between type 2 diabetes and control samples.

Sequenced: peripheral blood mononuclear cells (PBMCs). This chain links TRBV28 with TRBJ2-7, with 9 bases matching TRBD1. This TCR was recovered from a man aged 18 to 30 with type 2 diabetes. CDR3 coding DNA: TGTGCCACCAGGGGGTTAGGACAGGGGCAGTACGAGCAGTACTTC. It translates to CATRGLGQGQYEQYF.